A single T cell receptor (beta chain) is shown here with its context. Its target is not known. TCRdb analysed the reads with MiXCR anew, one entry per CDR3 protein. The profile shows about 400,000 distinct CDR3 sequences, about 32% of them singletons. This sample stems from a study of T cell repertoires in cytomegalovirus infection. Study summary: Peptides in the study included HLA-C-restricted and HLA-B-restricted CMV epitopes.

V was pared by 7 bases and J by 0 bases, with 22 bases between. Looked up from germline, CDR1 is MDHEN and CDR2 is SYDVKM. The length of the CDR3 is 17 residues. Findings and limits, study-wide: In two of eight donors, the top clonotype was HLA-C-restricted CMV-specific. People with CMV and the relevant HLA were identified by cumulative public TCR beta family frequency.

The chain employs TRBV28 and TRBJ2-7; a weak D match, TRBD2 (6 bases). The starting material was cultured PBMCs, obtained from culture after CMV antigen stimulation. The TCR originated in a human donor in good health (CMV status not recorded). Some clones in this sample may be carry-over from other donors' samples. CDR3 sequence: CASTRSRMGLLSYEQYF. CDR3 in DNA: TGTGCCAGCACTCGATCAAGAATGGGACTCCTCTCCTACGAGCAGTACTTC.